This T cell receptor (beta chain) was observed in a study of regulatory T cells in long-lasting Graves disease. Time point specified: persistent/refractory GD, antithyroid drugs over 5 years with positive TRAb. PBMC-extracted RNA yielded the TCR library. The V segment lost 1 base and the J segment 8 bases; nucleotides outside the gene matches: 11. Germline CDR1 SGDLS, CDR2 YYNGEE. The length of the CDR3 is 17 residues. Arm-PCR of CDR3 regions with iRepertoire HTBI primers generated TCR beta libraries. TCRdb re-analysed the multiplex PCR reads in MiXCR, keeping a single row per CDR3 protein. The sample contains under 450,000 distinct CDR3 sequences, around a quarter of which appear only once.

The specimen comprised peripheral blood mononuclear cells (PBMCs), sampled when the disease was refractory, from a patient treated with antithyroid drugs. The rearrangement links TRBV9 to TRBJ1-4; TRBD1 aligns across 10 bases. The TCR sequence derives from a female donor with Graves disease. In nucleotides, the CDR3 is TGTGCCAGCAGCGTACTGGACAGGGGGTGGCGGAGAGAAAAACTGTTTTTT. It is translated as CASSVLDRGWRREKLFF. The full variable domain, rest sourced from reference TRBV9 and TRBJ1-4, is DSGVTQTPKHLITATGQRVTLRCSPRSGDLSVYWYQQSLDQGLQFLIQYYNGEERAKGNILERFSAQQFPDLHSELNLSSLELGDSALYFCASSVLDRGWRREKLFFGSGTQLSVL.